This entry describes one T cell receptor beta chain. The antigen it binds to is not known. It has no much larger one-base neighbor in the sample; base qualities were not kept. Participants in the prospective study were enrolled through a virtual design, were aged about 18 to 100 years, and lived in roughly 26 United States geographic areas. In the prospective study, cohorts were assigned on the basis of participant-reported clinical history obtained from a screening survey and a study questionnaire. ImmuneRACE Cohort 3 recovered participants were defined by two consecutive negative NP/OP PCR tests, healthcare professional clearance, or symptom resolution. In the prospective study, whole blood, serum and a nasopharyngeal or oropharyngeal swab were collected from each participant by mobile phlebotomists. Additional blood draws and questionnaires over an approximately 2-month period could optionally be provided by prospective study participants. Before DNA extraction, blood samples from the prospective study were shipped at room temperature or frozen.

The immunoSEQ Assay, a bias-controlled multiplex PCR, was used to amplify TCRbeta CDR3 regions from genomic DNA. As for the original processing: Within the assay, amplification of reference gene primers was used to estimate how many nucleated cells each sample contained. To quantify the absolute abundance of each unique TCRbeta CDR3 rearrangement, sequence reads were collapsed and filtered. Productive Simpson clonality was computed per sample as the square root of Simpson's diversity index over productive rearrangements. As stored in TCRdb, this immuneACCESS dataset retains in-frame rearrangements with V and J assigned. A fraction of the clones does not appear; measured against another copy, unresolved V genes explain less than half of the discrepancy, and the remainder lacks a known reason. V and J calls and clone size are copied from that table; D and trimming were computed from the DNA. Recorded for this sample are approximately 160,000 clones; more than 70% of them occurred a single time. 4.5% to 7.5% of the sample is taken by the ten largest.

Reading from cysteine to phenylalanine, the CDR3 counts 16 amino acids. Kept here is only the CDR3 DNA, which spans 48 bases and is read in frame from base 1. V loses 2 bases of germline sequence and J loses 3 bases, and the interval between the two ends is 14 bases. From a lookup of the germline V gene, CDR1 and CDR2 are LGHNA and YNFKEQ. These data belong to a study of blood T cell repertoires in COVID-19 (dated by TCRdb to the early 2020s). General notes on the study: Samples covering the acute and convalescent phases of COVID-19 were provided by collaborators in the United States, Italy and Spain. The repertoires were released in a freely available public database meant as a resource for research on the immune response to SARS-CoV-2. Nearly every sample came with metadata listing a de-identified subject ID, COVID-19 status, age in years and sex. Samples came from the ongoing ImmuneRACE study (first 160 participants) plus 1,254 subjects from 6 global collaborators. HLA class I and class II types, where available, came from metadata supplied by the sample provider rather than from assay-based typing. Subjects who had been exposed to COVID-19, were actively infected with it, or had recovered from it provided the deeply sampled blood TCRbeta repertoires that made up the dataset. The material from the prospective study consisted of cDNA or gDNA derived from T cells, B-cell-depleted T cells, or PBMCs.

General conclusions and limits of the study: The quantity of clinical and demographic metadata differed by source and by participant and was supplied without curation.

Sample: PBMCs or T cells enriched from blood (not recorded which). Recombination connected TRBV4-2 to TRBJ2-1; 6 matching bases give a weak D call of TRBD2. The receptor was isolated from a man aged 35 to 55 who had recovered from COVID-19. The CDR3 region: CASSQSSWGVYNEQFF. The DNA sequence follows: TGTGCCAGCAGCCAATCGTCTTGGGGGGTCTACAATGAGCAGTTCTTC.